This is a list of T cell receptor beta chains from one sample in a study of shared clonotypes between healthy human individuals. Generated by immunoSEQ multiplex PCR, the TCRdb table keeps only in-frame clones and is missing some. The sample yields hundreds of thousands of clones, about 95% seen once. Sequencing was carried out using naive CD8+ T cells sorted from blood. The receptors come from a woman younger than 45 in good health. Each CDR3 is given with its conserved first and last residue. Fields, in order: V gene, clone size, CDR3 protein. Size values are once, few and many counts, or a class for expanded clones, and some rows have none.

V gene: TRBV7-2; clone size: .; CDR3 protein: CASSLDSGEQYF
V gene: TRBV19; clone size: .; CDR3 protein: CASRSIVSKGQGSTSNQPQHF
V gene: TRBV5-1; clone size: .; CDR3 protein: CASSDHQWPSGRVYEQYF
V gene: TRBV11-2; clone size: .; CDR3 protein: CASSLGLTYEQYF
V gene: TRBV27; clone size: .; CDR3 protein: CASRSPWADGYTF
V gene: TRBV28; clone size: .; CDR3 protein: CASSFGPSYEQYF
V gene: TRBV27; clone size: once; CDR3 protein: CASSLTYQGATNTEAFF
V gene: TRBV7-6; clone size: .; CDR3 protein: CASSHGSGTGFYEQYF
V gene: TRBV15; clone size: once; CDR3 protein: CATSSLTSPYEQYF
V gene: TRBV29-1; clone size: .; CDR3 protein: CSVESQGQKTDTQYF
V gene: TRBV6-5; clone size: .; CDR3 protein: CASSSDTNTEAFF
V gene: TRBV5-5; clone size: .; CDR3 protein: CASSLGVAGGNEQYF
V gene: TRBV28; clone size: .; CDR3 protein: CASSSFGGYEQYF
V gene: TRBV27; clone size: .; CDR3 protein: CASSKGSRGDTQYF
V gene: TRBV5-1; clone size: .; CDR3 protein: CASSWDALNTEAFF
V gene: TRBV6-5; clone size: .; CDR3 protein: CASSYSGWNTEAFF
V gene: TRBV7-6; clone size: .; CDR3 protein: CASSYTSGYNEQFF
V gene: TRBV11-2; clone size: .; CDR3 protein: CASSPLLSWGYEQYF
V gene: TRBV11-2; clone size: .; CDR3 protein: CASSSLARDRVSNTEAFF
V gene: TRBV27; clone size: .; CDR3 protein: CASSLIGAQQETQYF
V gene: TRBV13; clone size: .; CDR3 protein: CASSLRRRSYGYTF
V gene: TRBV19; clone size: .; CDR3 protein: CASRQASSYNEQFF
V gene: TRBV29-1; clone size: .; CDR3 protein: CSVWEWRGDHYEQYF
V gene: TRBV28; clone size: .; CDR3 protein: CASSPQRLAGRNTGELFF
V gene: TRBV27; clone size: once; CDR3 protein: CASGGWRGTQYF
V gene: TRBV6-5; clone size: .; CDR3 protein: CASSLRGNQPQHF
V gene: TRBV7-9; clone size: once; CDR3 protein: CASFGLAGAWETQYF
V gene: TRBV28; clone size: .; CDR3 protein: CASSETGGGIRYGYTF